This T cell receptor (beta chain) was retrieved from a study of cytomegalovirus exposure and HLA in healthy donors. Profiling relied on immunoSEQ multiplex PCR, and the TCRdb table lists in-frame clones only, not all of them. The table records 200,000 to 250,000 clones, roughly 84% of them present only once. Donors were drawn from the roughly 110-subject validation cohort, separate from the approximately 620-subject first cohort. Per germline, CDR1 SGHAT and CDR2 FQNNGV. The junction had 3 bases not matched to a gene; V was cut back by 0 bases and J by 5 bases. This CDR3 contains 15 residues. The chain carries TRBV11-2 and TRBJ1-4, with TRBD1 matching over 7 bases. This TCR derives from a man younger than 35 in good health and CMV-seropositive. The sequencing sample was made of PBMCs. The CDR3 loop reads CASSLETGYNEKLFF. Written as DNA, the CDR3 is TGTGCCAGCAGCTTAGAGACAGGGTACAATGAAAAACTGTTTTTT.